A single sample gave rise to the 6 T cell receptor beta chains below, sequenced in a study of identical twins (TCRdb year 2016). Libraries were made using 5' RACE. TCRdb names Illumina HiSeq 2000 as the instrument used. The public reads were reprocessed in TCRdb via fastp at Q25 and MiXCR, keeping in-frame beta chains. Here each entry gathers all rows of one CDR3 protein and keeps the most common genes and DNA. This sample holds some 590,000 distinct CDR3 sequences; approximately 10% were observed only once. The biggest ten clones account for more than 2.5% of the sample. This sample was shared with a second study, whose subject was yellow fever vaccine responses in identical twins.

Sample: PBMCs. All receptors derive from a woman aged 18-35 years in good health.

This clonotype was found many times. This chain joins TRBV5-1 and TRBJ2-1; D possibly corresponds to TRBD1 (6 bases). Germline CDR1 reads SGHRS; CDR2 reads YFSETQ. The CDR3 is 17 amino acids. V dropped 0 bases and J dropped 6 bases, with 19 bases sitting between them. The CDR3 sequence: CASSLGGGSLSGNEQFF. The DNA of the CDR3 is TGCGCCAGCAGCTTGGGAGGGGGTTCTTTAAGTGGCAATGAGCAGTTCTTC.

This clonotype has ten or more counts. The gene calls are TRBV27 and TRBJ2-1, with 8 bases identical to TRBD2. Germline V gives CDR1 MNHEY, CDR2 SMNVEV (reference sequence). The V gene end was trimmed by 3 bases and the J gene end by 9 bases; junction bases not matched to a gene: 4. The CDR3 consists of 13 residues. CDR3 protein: CASSLTSVTEQFF. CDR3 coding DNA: TGTGCCAGCAGTTTGACTAGCGTTACTGAGCAGTTCTTC.

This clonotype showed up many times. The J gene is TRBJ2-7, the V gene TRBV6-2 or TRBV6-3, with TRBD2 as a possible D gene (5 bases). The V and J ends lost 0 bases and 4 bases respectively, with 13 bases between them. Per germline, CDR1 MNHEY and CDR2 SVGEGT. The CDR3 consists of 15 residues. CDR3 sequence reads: CASSYSNGEGYEQYF. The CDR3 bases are TGTGCCAGCAGTTACTCGAATGGAGAGGGTTACGAGCAGTACTTC.

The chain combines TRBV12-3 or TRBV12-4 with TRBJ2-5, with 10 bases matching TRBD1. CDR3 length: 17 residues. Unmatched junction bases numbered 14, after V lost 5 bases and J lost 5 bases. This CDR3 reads CASSPKIGTGVRETQYF. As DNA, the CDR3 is TGTGCCAGCAGTCCCAAAATAGGGACAGGGGTAAGGGAGACCCAGTACTTC.

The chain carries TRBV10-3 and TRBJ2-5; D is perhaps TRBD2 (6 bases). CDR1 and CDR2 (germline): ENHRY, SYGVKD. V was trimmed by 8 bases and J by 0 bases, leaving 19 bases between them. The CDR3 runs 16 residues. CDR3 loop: CAISRGASEYQETQYF. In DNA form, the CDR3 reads TGTGCCATCTCCCGGGGTGCTAGCGAGTACCAAGAGACCCAGTACTTC.

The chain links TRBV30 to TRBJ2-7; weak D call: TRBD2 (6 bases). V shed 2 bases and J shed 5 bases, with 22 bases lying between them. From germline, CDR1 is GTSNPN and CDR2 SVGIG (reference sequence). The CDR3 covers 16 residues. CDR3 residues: CAWSPDGRGGFNEQYF. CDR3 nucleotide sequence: TGTGCCTGGAGTCCCGATGGGAGAGGAGGGTTCAACGAGCAGTACTTC.